Below are 8 T cell receptor beta chains sequenced from a single sample in a study of blood T cell repertoires in COVID-19. The data were produced by immunoSEQ multiplex PCR, yet TCRdb's version contains in-frame clones alone and is incomplete. The sample carries tens of thousands of clones, approximately 88% recorded once. The sequenced material came from peripheral blood. These receptors originate from a man between 65 and 85 years old with acute or convalescent COVID-19.

The chain joins TRBV2 to TRBJ2-5, with 10 bases matching TRBD2. The germline V gene encodes CDR1 SNHLY and CDR2 FYNNEI. This CDR3 is 17 amino acids long. V lost 7 bases to trimming and J lost 2 bases; unmatched junction nucleotides: 13. The CDR3 is CASMSGASGSRQETQYF. In DNA form, the CDR3 reads TGTGCCAGCATGAGCGGGGCTAGCGGGAGTCGGCAAGAGACCCAGTACTTC.

The chain uses TRBV9 and TRBJ1-2; maybe TRBD1 (5 bases). From germline, CDR1 is SGDLS and CDR2 YYNGEE. The CDR3 has 15 amino acids. Between the trimmed V and J ends, which lost 0 bases and 5 bases, there was a span of 14 bases. CDR3 sequence: CASSVGGLGLYGYTF. The CDR3 coding sequence is TGTGCCAGCAGCGTAGGGGGCCTAGGTCTTTATGGCTACACCTTC.

V gene TRBV19 combines with J gene TRBJ2-1; the D gene is possibly TRBD2 (5 bases). V lost 5 bases, J lost 5 bases, and 10 bases lay in between. Germline values: CDR1 LNHDA, CDR2 SQIVND (reference sequence). This CDR3 has 13 residues. The CDR3 sequence is CASSGTRDNEQFF. The CDR3 DNA reads as TGTGCCAGTAGTGGTACTAGGGACAATGAGCAGTTCTTC.

V gene TRBV7-3 combines with J gene TRBJ2-6; 9 bases line up with TRBD1. With V trimmed by 2 bases and J by 2 bases, 7 bases remained unmatched. CDR3 length: 18 residues. The germline V gene has CDR1 SGHTA and CDR2 FQGTGA. The CDR3 sequence is CASSLRGQGLAGANVLTF. The CDR3 region has the DNA TGTGCCAGCAGCTTACGTGGACAGGGGCTCGCTGGGGCCAACGTCCTGACTTTC.

This chain uses TRBV2 with TRBJ1-2; TRBD1 aligns across 8 bases. The trim removed 5 bases at V and 8 bases at J, leaving 10 bases unmatched. CDR1 is SNHLY, CDR2 FYNNEI, per germline. The CDR3 contains 14 residues. The chain's CDR3 is CASSSGQEGLGYTF. The CDR3 nucleotides read TGTGCCAGCAGTTCGGGACAGGAGGGACTCGGCTACACCTTC.

The gene calls are TRBV29-1 and TRBJ1-5; no firm D call. CDR1 and CDR2 (germline): SQVTM, ANQGSEA. V was pared by 7 bases and J by 1 base, with 11 bases between. The CDR3 has 13 amino acids. The DNA for the CDR3 is TGCAGCGCCGGGTCCGGCAGCAATCAGCCCCAGCATTTT. Protein: CSAGSGSNQPQHF.

The V call is TRBV4-3, the J call TRBJ2-5; 7 bases match TRBD2. The CDR3 covers 15 residues. J was trimmed by 5 bases and V by 0 bases; bases with no gene match: 6. Germline CDR1 and CDR2: LGHNA and YSLEER. The CDR3 nucleotides read TGCGCCAGCAGCCAAGATTGGGGGGGAGAGGAGACCCAGTACTTC. Translating it yields CASSQDWGGEETQYF.

The chain uses TRBV6-5 and TRBJ2-3, with D perhaps TRBD2 (7 bases). Deletions cut 0 bases from V and 4 bases from J, with 14 bases between. This CDR3 region has 16 residues. CDR1 and CDR2 (germline): MNHEY, SVGAGI. CDR3 coding DNA: TGTGCCAGCAGTTACTCTGCGGGGGCCCCCCCAGATACGCAGTATTTT. It specifies CASSYSAGAPPDTQYF.